These 10 T cell receptor beta chains originate from one sample sequenced in a study of shared clonotypes between healthy human individuals. Using immunoSEQ multiplex PCR, the repertoire was profiled, and TCRdb retains in-frame clones only, with some absent. The profile shows around 2.5 million clones, roughly 93% of them singletons. The sequenced sample consisted of naive CD4+ T cells from PBMCs. Subset defined: CD45RA+ positively selected. These receptors all stem from a man between 18 and 29 years old in good health. Some clones in this sample may be carry-over from other donors' samples.

The V call is TRBV15, the J call TRBJ2-4; D uncertain. In germline, CDR1 is LNHNV, CDR2 YYDKDF (reference sequence). This CDR3 has 17 residues. Trimming removed 0 bases from V and 0 bases from J, with 12 bases in between. DNA for the CDR3: TGTGCCACCAGCAGAGAACCGGCCAGAATAGCCAAAAACATTCAGTACTTC. Its protein product is CATSREPARIAKNIQYF.

This sequence joins TRBV7-2 and TRBJ1-2; D gene ambiguous. CDR3 length: 15 amino acids. CDR1 SGHTA and CDR2 FQGNSA come from the germline V gene. V lost 4 bases, J lost 1 base, and 13 bases lay in between. CDR3 sequence: CASSWGQTINYGYTF. As DNA, the CDR3 is TGTGCCAGCAGCTGGGGTCAAACTATTAACTATGGCTACACCTTC.

V gene TRBV29-1 combines with J gene TRBJ2-3; D perhaps matches TRBD1 (5 bases). The V gene lost 7 bases and the J gene lost 4 bases, with 12 bases spanning the gap. Germline V CDR1 and CDR2: SQVTM, ANQGSEA. This CDR3 has 12 residues. The chain's CDR3 is CSAWTMADTQYF. CDR3 nucleotide sequence: TGCAGCGCTTGGACAATGGCAGATACGCAGTATTTT.

This sequence joins TRBV5-1 and TRBJ2-7; 7 positions match TRBD1. J was trimmed by 1 base and V by 4 bases; bases with no gene match: 5. This CDR3 contains 14 residues. Germline V lookup: CDR1 SGHRS, CDR2 YFSETQ. The CDR3 DNA reads TGCGCCAGCAGCCCTTGGGACAGATCCTACGAGCAGTACTTC. Its protein product is CASSPWDRSYEQYF.

This CDR3 is CASSYLSGVTNEKLFF. CDR3 bases: TGTGCCAGCAGTTACTTAAGTGGAGTAACTAATGAAAAACTGTTTTTT. The chain uses TRBV6-5 and TRBJ1-4; D is undetermined. Trimming stripped 1 base from V and 1 base from J, with 10 bases between. Germline CDR1 MNHEY, CDR2 SVGAGI. The CDR3 consists of 16 residues.

This sequence joins TRBV6-1 and TRBJ2-2; D ambiguous. Germline V gives CDR1 MNHNS, CDR2 SASEGT. This CDR3 has 15 residues. The germline V and J ends were trimmed by 5 bases and 3 bases, with 13 bases remaining between them. The CDR3 bases are TGTGCCAGCAGTACCAAGGGCAGCTACACCGGGGAGCTGTTTTTT. Its protein is CASSTKGSYTGELFF.

Here the CDR3 DNA reads TGCGCCAGCAGCACAGCGACAGGGGGAGGGAACGGCCAGAGATGGGGAAGCTCCTACAATGAGCAGTTCTTC. It translates to CASSTATGGGNGQRWGSSYNEQFF. The chain is built from TRBV5-1 and TRBJ2-1; TRBD1 matches at 9 bases. There are 24 residues in the CDR3. V lost 4 bases to trimming and J lost 0 bases; unmatched junction nucleotides: 29. CDR1 is SGHRS and CDR2 is YFSETQ in the germline V gene.

This chain links TRBV10-3 with TRBJ2-7, with 10 bases aligning to TRBD1. Germline CDR1 is ENHRY and CDR2 is SYGVKD. CDR3 size: 16 residues. V gave up 3 bases and J gave up 1 base; unmatched junction bases: 6. This CDR3 is CAISDWGTGESYEQYF. The CDR3 DNA sequence: TGTGCCATCAGTGACTGGGGGACAGGGGAGTCCTACGAGCAGTACTTC.

The V gene is TRBV5-1, the J gene TRBJ2-5; 7 bases map to TRBD1. Trimming took 3 bases from V and 0 from J; bases not matched to a gene: 2. In germline, CDR1 is SGHRS, CDR2 YFSETQ. This CDR3 contains 14 residues. CDR3 sequence reads: CASSWGQNQETQYF. CDR3 bases: TGCGCCAGCAGCTGGGGACAGAACCAAGAGACCCAGTACTTC. Complete variable domain (other parts from reference TRBV5-1 and TRBJ2-5): KAGVTQTPRYLIKTRGQQVTLSCSPISGHRSVSWYQQTPGQGLQFLFEYFSETQRNKGNFPGRFSGRQFSNSRSEMNVSTLELGDSALYLCASSWGQNQETQYFGPGTRLLVL.

To note about this clone: The same CDR3 can be traced to other DNA sequences in this sample. The gene calls are TRBV28 and TRBJ1-2; D unresolved. This CDR3 is built from 12 residues. Germline V gives CDR1 MDHEN, CDR2 SYDVKM. V was shortened by 4 bases and J by 2 bases, with 5 bases between the two germline ends. CDR3 bases: TGTGCCAGCAGTTATGCGAACTATGGCTACACCTTC. Protein product: CASSYANYGYTF.